What follows are 9 T cell receptor beta chains derived from one specimen sequenced in a study of lymphopenia after photon versus proton radiotherapy. The assay was immunoSEQ multiplex PCR, and TCRdb's table has in-frame clones only and misses some. The table has some 55,000 clones, around 82% seen once. The specimen comprised peripheral blood, sampled from a patient treated with photon-based radiotherapy. The receptors shown here come from a man between 45 and 60 years old with gastric cancer.

V gene TRBV5-1 combines with J gene TRBJ2-7; TRBD1 matches at 7 bases. The CDR3 is made up of 15 amino acids. The V and J ends lost 2 bases and 4 bases, in that order; junction bases with no gene match: 9. Looked up from germline, CDR1 is SGHRS and CDR2 is YFSETQ. CDR3 in DNA: TGCGCCAGCAGCTTAACCCCGGGACAGACTTACGAGCAGTACTTC. Translating it yields CASSLTPGQTYEQYF.

The rearrangement links TRBV6-1 to TRBJ2-7; 8 nucleotides align to TRBD1. Germline loops: CDR1 MNHNS, CDR2 SASEGT. With 5 bases clipped from V and 3 bases from J, the junction kept 9 bases outside the gene matches. The CDR3 contains 15 residues. The CDR3 sequence is CASSIRTGIFYEQYF. Written as DNA, the CDR3 is TGTGCCAGCAGTATCCGGACAGGGATCTTCTACGAGCAGTACTTC.

This clone was detected only once. V usage is TRBV10-3 and J usage is TRBJ2-7; D perhaps matches TRBD1 (6 bases). The germline V gene encodes CDR1 ENHRY and CDR2 SYGVKD. V dropped 3 bases and J dropped 3 bases, with 12 bases sitting between them. The CDR3 sequence is 14 residues long. CDR3 amino acids: CAISDGQGIYEQYF. CDR3 DNA: TGTGCCATCAGTGACGGGCAGGGGATCTACGAGCAGTACTTC.

The chain links TRBV4-1 to TRBJ2-1; D is possibly TRBD1 (5 bases). The CDR3 has 16 amino acids. Trimming left V 0 bases short and J 9 bases short, with 18 bases between. The germline V gene has CDR1 MGHRA and CDR2 YSYEKL. CDR3 in DNA: TGCGCCAGCAGCCAAGATCAGGCAGGGCCCATGGGTGAGCAGTTCTTC. It encodes CASSQDQAGPMGEQFF.

The J gene is TRBJ2-5, the V gene TRBV13; no clear D gene. The J call is in doubt because the DNA end fits TRBJ2-7 better. In germline, CDR1 is PRHDT, CDR2 FYEKMQ (reference sequence). The length of the CDR3 is 14 residues. For the CDR3, the DNA is TGTGCCAGCAGCACCCCAGGAGACTCCTACGAGCAGTACTTC. Amino acids: CASSTPGDSYEQYF.

Only one count was recorded for this clone. The CDR3 region has the DNA TGTGCCAGCACCCCCGGGCCCTGGAGGAACACTGAAGCTTTCTTT. Its protein product is CASTPGPWRNTEAFF. The rearrangement joins TRBV28 to TRBJ1-1; D unclear. Germline assignment: CDR1 MDHEN and CDR2 SYDVKM. Trimming shortened V by 7 bases and J by 1 base, and 16 bases separated the two germline ends. The CDR3 runs to 15 residues.

V gene TRBV11-2 combines with J gene TRBJ1-1, with D possibly TRBD1 on 5 matching bases. The CDR3 loop spans 13 amino acids. V lost 1 base and J lost 7, with 10 bases in between. CDR1 is SGHAT and CDR2 is FQNNGV in the germline V gene. The CDR3 sequence: CASSLGGELEAFF. The CDR3 DNA sequence: TGTGCCAGCAGCTTAGGAGGGGAGCTTGAAGCTTTCTTT.

J is TRBJ2-3 and V is TRBV11-1; TRBD1 is a possible D gene (6 bases). Per germline, CDR1 SGHAT and CDR2 FQDESV (reference sequence). CDR3 length: 14 amino acids. Trimming left V 4 bases short and J 9 bases short, with 17 bases between. The CDR3 DNA follows: TGTGCCAGCAGCTCGGGGACAAAACGGGGCACGCAGTATTTT. Its translation: CASSSGTKRGTQYF.

In its sample, this clone was seen a few times. This chain uses TRBV5-1 with TRBJ2-3; 12 nucleotides line up with TRBD2. V was pared by 0 bases and J by 5 bases, with 1 base of the junction left unmatched. Germline V gene lookup returns CDR1 SGHRS and CDR2 YFSETQ. The CDR3 sequence is 15 residues long. CDR3 sequence (DNA): TGCGCCAGCAGCTTGGAACTAGCGGGAGGAGATACGCAGTATTTT. It specifies CASSLELAGGDTQYF.